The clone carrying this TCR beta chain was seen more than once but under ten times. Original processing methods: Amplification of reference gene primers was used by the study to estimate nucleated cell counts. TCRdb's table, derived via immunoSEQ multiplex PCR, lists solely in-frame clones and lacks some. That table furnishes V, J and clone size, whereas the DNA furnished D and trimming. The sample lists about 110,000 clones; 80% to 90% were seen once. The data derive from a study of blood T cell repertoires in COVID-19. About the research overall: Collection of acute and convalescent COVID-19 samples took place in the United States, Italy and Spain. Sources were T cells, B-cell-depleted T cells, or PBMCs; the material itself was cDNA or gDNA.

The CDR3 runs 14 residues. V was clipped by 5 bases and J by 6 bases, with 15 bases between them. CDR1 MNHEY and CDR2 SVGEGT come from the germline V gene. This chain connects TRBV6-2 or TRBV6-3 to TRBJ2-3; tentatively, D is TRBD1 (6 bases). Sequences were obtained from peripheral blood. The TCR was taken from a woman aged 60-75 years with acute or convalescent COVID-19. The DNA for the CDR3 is TGTGCCAGCAGTAATCTACAGGGTCCGGATACGCAGTATTTT. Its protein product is CASSNLQGPDTQYF.